These 18 T cell receptor beta chains were all obtained from the same sample, sequenced in a study of T-cell memory formation after mild COVID-19. TCRdb re-called the 5' RACE reads with MiXCR, one entry per CDR3 protein. The sample shows 350,000 to 450,000 distinct CDR3 sequences, 20% of them seen only once. Sequencing input: PBMCs or a T cell subset sorted from them (not recorded which). The receptors derive from an adult woman who had mild COVID-19 (a few samples of this study predate the infection). Cell type and time point are not known.

The chain combines TRBV9 with TRBJ2-5; weak D call: TRBD1 (5 bases). Trimming took off 0 bases at V and 2 bases at J, with 14 bases between the two ends. Germline CDR1 and CDR2: SGDLS and YYNGEE. This CDR3 has 16 amino acids. The CDR3 loop reads CASSVEGLGSQETQYF. CDR3 nucleotide sequence: TGTGCCAGCAGCGTAGAGGGGTTAGGGTCGCAAGAGACCCAGTACTTC.

This chain connects TRBV5-1 to TRBJ2-6, with D perhaps TRBD2 (8 bases). The V gene lost 4 bases and the J gene lost 0 bases, with 14 bases spanning the gap. The V gene's germline CDR1 is SGHRS and CDR2 YFSETQ. CDR3 length: 17 residues. The CDR3 DNA follows: TGCGCCAGCAGCCGGGAGGGACAGTTCTCTGGGGCCAACGTCCTGACTTTC. This translates into CASSREGQFSGANVLTF.

This sequence joins TRBV25-1 and TRBJ2-2, with TRBD2 matching over 7 bases. V lost 2 bases and J lost 12; bases outside the gene matches: 12. This CDR3 contains 15 residues. Germline loops: CDR1 MGHDK, CDR2 SYGVNS. The CDR3 DNA sequence: TGTGCCAGCAGTGAACTAGCGGCGGTTGGCGGCCAGCTGTTTTTT. Translated, it gives CASSELAAVGGQLFF.

The V and J genes are TRBV5-6 and TRBJ1-1; 11 nucleotides line up with TRBD1. CDR1 is SGHDT and CDR2 is YYEEEE in the germline V gene. Losses at the gene ends were 4 bases for V and 4 bases for J; bases not matched to a gene: 9. The CDR3 covers 16 residues. The CDR3 DNA is TGTGCCAGCAGCCTGGACAGGGGGCTGAGGAGCACTGAAGCTTTCTTT. Its protein is CASSLDRGLRSTEAFF.

This clonotype was detected only a few times. This chain joins TRBV5-1 and TRBJ2-5; 7 positions agree with TRBD1. The germline V gene has CDR1 SGHRS and CDR2 YFSETQ. J gave up 4 bases and V 4 bases, and 7 bases lay outside the gene matches. This CDR3 region has 14 residues. The CDR3 nucleotides read TGCGCCAGCAGCAACCCGACAGGGAGAGAGACCCAGTACTTC. Amino acid sequence: CASSNPTGRETQYF.

The chain joins TRBV30 to TRBJ2-1, with 9 bases aligning to TRBD2. The CDR3 covers 15 residues. With V trimmed by 4 bases and J by 9 bases, 13 bases remained unmatched. From germline, CDR1 is GTSNPN and CDR2 SVGIG (reference sequence). CDR3: CAWTWGGRAVGEQFF. The CDR3, as DNA: TGTGCCTGGACCTGGGGCGGGAGGGCGGTAGGTGAGCAGTTCTTC.

This clonotype was seen more than once but under ten times. The V call is TRBV12-3 or TRBV12-4, the J call TRBJ2-7, with 8 positions matching TRBD1. Trimming removed 3 bases from V and 7 bases from J; junction bases left unmatched: 11. CDR3 length: 15 amino acids. Written as DNA, the CDR3 is TGTGCCAGCAGTTTGGGGTCTGGCAGGGGGCGGGAGCAGTACTTC. Protein: CASSLGSGRGREQYF.

The gene calls are TRBV7-9 and TRBJ1-1, with D perhaps matching TRBD1 (6 bases). Per the germline V gene, CDR1 is SEHNR and CDR2 is FQNEAQ (reference sequence). Trimming pared 1 base from V and 3 bases from J, leaving 12 bases between. This CDR3 spans 15 amino acids. CDR3 residues: CASSLGRGGDTEAFF. The CDR3 DNA is TGTGCCAGCAGCTTAGGGAGAGGGGGGGACACTGAAGCTTTCTTT.

The chain employs TRBV20-1 and TRBJ2-7, with D perhaps TRBD2 (7 bases). Germline assignment: CDR1 DFQATT and CDR2 SNEGSKA (reference sequence). The CDR3 is 15 amino acids. With 2 bases removed from V and 5 bases from J, the gap between germline ends came to 19 bases. The CDR3 DNA reads TGCAGTGCTAGAAGGGGGGTACGGGAGGACAACGAGCAGTACTTC. Encoded protein: CSARRGVREDNEQYF.

The gene calls are TRBV12-3 or TRBV12-4 and TRBJ2-1; no firm D call. The V gene lost 6 bases and the J gene lost 0 bases, with 15 bases spanning the gap. The CDR3 contains 16 residues. The CDR3 sequence is CASSPPIASSYNEQFF. CDR3 sequence (DNA): TGTGCCAGCAGCCCCCCTATCGCAAGCTCCTACAATGAGCAGTTCTTC.

The V and J genes are TRBV12-3 or TRBV12-4 and TRBJ1-1; possible D gene TRBD1, 6 bases. V lost 2 bases and J 4 bases, leaving 14 bases between the germline ends. The CDR3 spans 15 residues. This CDR3 reads CASSLKRGAGTEAFF. DNA of the CDR3: TGTGCCAGCAGTTTAAAGCGGGGGGCCGGCACTGAAGCTTTCTTT.

J is TRBJ2-1 and V is TRBV19; D is ambiguous. CDR3 length equals 13 residues. The V gene lost 9 bases and the J gene lost 3 bases, with 12 bases spanning the gap. Germline assignment: CDR1 LNHDA and CDR2 SQIVND (reference sequence). CDR3 nucleotides: TGTGCCAGCACGGACGGATTCTACAATGAGCAGTTCTTC. It yields the protein CASTDGFYNEQFF.

The table lists this clonotype with a few counts. The rearrangement links TRBV5-1 to TRBJ2-7; 14 positions match TRBD2. CDR1 is SGHRS and CDR2 is YFSETQ in the germline V gene. The CDR3 has 14 amino acids. V shed 4 bases, J shed 3 bases, and the junction held 0 bases outside the gene matches. CDR3 in DNA: TGCGCCAGCAGCGGGACTAGCGGGAGCTACGAGCAGTACTTC. Translation gives CASSGTSGSYEQYF.

The sample holds a few counts of this clonotype. V usage is TRBV7-6 and J usage is TRBJ2-7; TRBD1 or TRBD2 may be the D gene (5 bases each). The V gene's germline CDR1 is SGHVS and CDR2 FNYEAQ. V was pared by 2 bases and J by 2 bases, with 22 bases between. This CDR3 is 18 amino acids long. CDR3 nucleotides: TGTGCCAGCAGCTTATGGCCCTCGGGGCCTAAATCCACCTACGAGCAGTACTTC. Translated, it gives CASSLWPSGPKSTYEQYF.

The chain joins TRBV19 to TRBJ2-5, with a tentative D call TRBD1 (7 bases). This CDR3 has 12 amino acids. The V end lost 3 bases, the J end lost 7 bases, and 9 bases lay between the germline ends. CDR1 LNHDA and CDR2 SQIVND come from the germline V gene (reference sequence). CDR3 sequence: CASSMQGGTQYF. The DNA for the CDR3 is TGTGCCAGTAGTATGCAGGGGGGGACCCAGTACTTC.

In its sample, this clonotype was seen a few times. This chain joins TRBV12-3 or TRBV12-4 and TRBJ1-2; D remains ambiguous. The V gene lost 2 bases and the J gene lost 3 bases, with 13 bases spanning the gap. The length of the CDR3 is 15 residues. This chain's CDR3 is CASSLYGETDYGYTF. The DNA of the CDR3 is TGTGCCAGCAGTTTATACGGGGAGACGGACTATGGCTACACCTTC.

This chain links TRBV6-6 with TRBJ2-7; 10 bases are shared with TRBD1. V shed 8 bases, J shed 5 bases, and the junction held 6 bases outside the gene matches. This CDR3 has 13 amino acids. Germline lookup yields CDR1 MNHNY and CDR2 SVGAGI (reference sequence). CDR3 in amino acids: CASVQGTGDEQYF. DNA of the CDR3: TGTGCCAGCGTACAAGGGACAGGGGACGAGCAGTACTTC.

The rearrangement links TRBV5-1 to TRBJ2-2; 7 bases map to TRBD1. With 4 bases clipped from V and 0 bases from J, the junction kept 6 bases outside the gene matches. CDR3 length: 16 residues. In germline, CDR1 is SGHRS, CDR2 YFSETQ. The CDR3 protein is CASSGPGQTNTGELFF. Written as DNA, the CDR3 is TGCGCCAGCAGCGGACCGGGACAGACGAACACCGGGGAGCTGTTTTTT.